Below are 2 T cell receptor beta chains sequenced from a single sample in a study of identical twins. Each CDR3 protein is one row after TCRdb ran MiXCR on the 5' RACE reads. The sample records hundreds of thousands of distinct CDR3 sequences, around 6.1% being singletons. Sample: naive T cells sorted from blood. The receptor source for this set is a man aged 18 to 30 in good health.

This clonotype was observed a few times. The rearrangement uses TRBV4-2 and TRBJ2-1; TRBD2 agrees at 12 bases. Germline assignment: CDR1 LGHNA and CDR2 YNFKEQ. The CDR3 contains 15 residues. V shed 0 bases and J 8 bases; nucleotides not matched to a gene: 2. In DNA form, the CDR3 reads TGTGCCAGCAGCCAAGAGACTAGCGGGAGAGATGAGCAGTTCTTC. It encodes CASSQETSGRDEQFF.

The J gene is TRBJ2-7, the V gene TRBV7-9; D perhaps matches TRBD2 (5 bases). The CDR3 is made up of 15 amino acids. Germline CDR1 and CDR2: SEHNR and FQNEAQ (reference sequence). The V end lost 5 bases, the J end lost 0 bases, and 14 bases lay between the germline ends. In DNA, the CDR3 is TGTGCCAGCAGCCCTGGTGGAGCGGCCTCCTACGAGCAGTACTTC. Translated: CASSPGGAASYEQYF.